One and the same sample provided the 6 T cell receptor beta chains below, sequenced in a study of cytomegalovirus exposure and HLA in healthy donors. The PCR had 60 Vbeta and 13 Jbeta primers. The protocol was immunoSEQ multiplex PCR, while the TCRdb copy is restricted to in-frame clones and leaves out a portion. The table has 140,000 to 150,000 clones, about 80% seen once. Specimen: PBMCs. These TCRs come from a woman aged 55-70 years in good health and CMV-seropositive.

The chain has TRBV27 and TRBJ1-2; possibly TRBD1 for D (5 bases). This CDR3 spans 14 amino acids. Germline CDR1 MNHEY, CDR2 SMNVEV (reference sequence). The germline V and J ends were trimmed by 2 bases and 7 bases, with 14 bases remaining between them. CDR3 sequence: CASSLGQGYGGYTF. The CDR3 DNA follows: TGTGCCAGCAGTTTAGGGCAGGGTTATGGTGGCTACACCTTC.

This rearrangement joins TRBV19 to TRBJ1-5; TRBD1 matches 7 bases. V was pared by 5 bases and J by 7 bases, with 11 bases of the junction left unmatched. This CDR3 comprises 15 residues. Germline assignment: CDR1 LNHDA and CDR2 SQIVND (reference sequence). The CDR3 sequence: CASSSFGQDRQPQHF. CDR3 DNA sequence: TGTGCCAGTAGTTCCTTCGGACAGGATCGACAGCCCCAGCATTTT. Full variable domain (missing parts from reference TRBV19 and TRBJ1-5): DGGITQSPKYLFRKEGQNVTLSCEQNLNHDAMYWYRQDPGQGLRLIYYSQIVNDFQKGDIAEGYSVSREKKESFPLTVTSAQKNPTAFYLCASSSFGQDRQPQHFGDGTRLSIL.

CDR3 sequence reads: CASKGQGNQPQHF. CDR3 nucleotide sequence: TGTGCCAGTAAGGGACAGGGCAATCAGCCCCAGCATTTT. This chain joins TRBV19 and TRBJ1-5, with 8 bases lining up with TRBD1. J gave up 2 bases and V 7 bases, and 1 base lay outside the gene matches. The CDR3 contains 13 residues. Germline CDR1 LNHDA, CDR2 SQIVND (reference sequence).

This clone turned up a few times. The V gene is TRBV27, the J gene TRBJ1-4; TRBD1 agrees at 11 bases. V shed 6 bases, J shed 8 bases, and the junction held 2 bases outside the gene matches. CDR3 size: 13 residues. CDR1 and CDR2 from the germline V gene are MNHEY and SMNVEV (reference sequence). This chain's CDR3 is CASRDRGREKLFF. DNA for the CDR3: TGTGCCAGCAGGGACAGGGGGCGAGAAAAACTGTTTTTT. The variable domain in full, with the rest retrieved from reference TRBV27 and TRBJ1-4, is EAQVTQNPRYLITVTGKKLTVTCSQNMNHEYMSWYRQDPGLGLRQIYYSMNVEVTDKGDVPEGYKVSRKEKRNFPLILESPSPNQTSLYFCASRDRGREKLFFGSGTQLSVL.

V is TRBV11-3 and J is TRBJ2-1, with TRBD1 matching over 10 bases. The CDR3 sequence is 19 residues long. Per the germline V gene, CDR1 is SGHNT and CDR2 is YENEEA. V trimming: 6 bases; J trimming: 0 bases; junction bases outside the gene matches: 14. The DNA of the CDR3 is TGTGCCAGCAGTAACTCCGGGACAGGGGTTTGGGGCTCCTACAATGAGCAGTTCTTC. Protein: CASSNSGTGVWGSYNEQFF.

This clone appeared a single time. The genes are TRBV28 and TRBJ1-4; 7 positions match TRBD1. Trimming took 3 bases from V and 3 from J; bases not matched to a gene: 4. Germline V CDR1 and CDR2: MDHEN, SYDVKM. This CDR3 is built from 15 residues. In nucleotides, the CDR3 is TGTGCCAGCAGTTTTCCCGGGACAGCTAATGAAAAACTGTTTTTT. Translation: CASSFPGTANEKLFF.